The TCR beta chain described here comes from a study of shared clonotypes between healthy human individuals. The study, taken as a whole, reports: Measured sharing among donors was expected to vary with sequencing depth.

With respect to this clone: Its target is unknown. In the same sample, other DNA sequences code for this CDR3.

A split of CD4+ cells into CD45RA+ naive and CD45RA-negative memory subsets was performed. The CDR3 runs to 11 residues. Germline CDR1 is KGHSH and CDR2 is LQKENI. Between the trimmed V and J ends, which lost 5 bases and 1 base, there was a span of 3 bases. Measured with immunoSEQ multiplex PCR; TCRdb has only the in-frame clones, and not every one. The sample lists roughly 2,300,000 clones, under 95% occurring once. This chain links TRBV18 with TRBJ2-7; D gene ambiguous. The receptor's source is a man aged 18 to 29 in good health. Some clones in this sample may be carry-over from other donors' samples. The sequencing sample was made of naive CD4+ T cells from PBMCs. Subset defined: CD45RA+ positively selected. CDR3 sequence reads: CASSGSYEQYF. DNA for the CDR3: TGTGCCAGCTCAGGGTCCTACGAGCAGTACTTC.